The clone carrying this T cell receptor beta chain was counted at least ten times. What it binds is not known. The sample is drawn from a study of T cells after yellow fever vaccination. Across the whole study: The SMART-Seq v4 Ultra Low Input method served to prepare the low-cell-number fractions. General study points: Overall, a small share of clonotypes was seen in both CD4 and CD8 compartments. Abundant contaminating clonotypes from the bulk population could appear in FACS-sorted repertoires. Weaker, the secondary response had a peak occurring faster, on day 5 versus 15.

TCRdb re-analysed the 5' RACE reads in MiXCR, keeping a single row per CDR3 protein. The sample consists of 200,000 to 300,000 distinct CDR3 sequences, roughly 13% of them appearing once. Trimming cost V 5 bases and J 3 bases, with 5 bases left between them. The CDR3 is 11 residues long. Germline lookup yields CDR1 SGHDN and CDR2 FVKESK. The clonotype was recovered from a man aged 25 to 45 who received the YFV17D yellow fever vaccine. This chain joins TRBV14 and TRBJ2-7; D is unresolved. The source was CD4+ T cells sorted from PBMCs, collected 45 days after the yellow fever booster vaccination. The CDR3 reads CASSAHYEQYF. The CDR3 DNA reads TGTGCCAGCAGCGCCCACTACGAGCAGTACTTC.